This T cell receptor (beta chain) stems from a study of T-cell memory formation after mild COVID-19. General study results and limits: Most CD4+ clones that shrank were in CM and EM, while CD8+ ones turned up in EMRA.

Trimming removed 1 base at V and 3 bases at J, with 12 bases between. This CDR3 is built from 14 residues. CDR1 and CDR2 (germline): DFQATT, SNEGSKA (reference sequence). TCRdb recomputed calls from the 5' RACE reads with MiXCR, one row per CDR3 protein. The sample consists of 190,000 or so distinct CDR3 sequences, 20% to 25% of them appearing once. This clonotype has ten or more counts. Its antigen remains unidentified. This chain links TRBV20-1 with TRBJ2-5; D might be TRBD1 or TRBD2, each matching 5 bases. This TCR was recovered from an adult woman who had mild COVID-19 (a few samples of this study predate the infection). Cell type and time point are not known. Source material: PBMCs or a T cell subset sorted from them (not recorded which). Here the CDR3 reads CSARGGAAEETQYF. In nucleotides, the CDR3 is TGCAGTGCTAGAGGAGGGGCCGCCGAAGAGACCCAGTACTTC.